This T cell receptor (beta chain) was identified in a study of naive and memory T cell subsets. A UMI-containing oligonucleotide was joined by 3' ligation to the TCR cDNA template. Whole-blood samples were 2 to 3 ml of peripheral blood from healthy adult volunteers. Cells were not sorted; total RNA input targeted roughly 1 to 1,100 ng. Amplification of ligated cDNA took four PCR rounds with SP2 and nested alpha and beta constant primers. TCRdb analysed the 5' RACE reads with MiXCR anew, one entry per CDR3 protein. The data hold fewer than 40,000 distinct CDR3 sequences, with approximately 15% observed a single time. V was pared by 0 bases and J by 2 bases, with 7 bases between. The CDR3 is 13 residues long. In germline, CDR1 is SQVTM, CDR2 ANQGSEA. This clonotype is termed medium-sized.

The clonotype was recovered from a female donor in good health. V usage is TRBV29-1 and J usage is TRBJ1-2; D unresolved. In DNA, the CDR3 is TGCAGCGTTGAAGAGATACGGAACTATGGCTACACCTTC. Its translation: CSVEEIRNYGYTF.